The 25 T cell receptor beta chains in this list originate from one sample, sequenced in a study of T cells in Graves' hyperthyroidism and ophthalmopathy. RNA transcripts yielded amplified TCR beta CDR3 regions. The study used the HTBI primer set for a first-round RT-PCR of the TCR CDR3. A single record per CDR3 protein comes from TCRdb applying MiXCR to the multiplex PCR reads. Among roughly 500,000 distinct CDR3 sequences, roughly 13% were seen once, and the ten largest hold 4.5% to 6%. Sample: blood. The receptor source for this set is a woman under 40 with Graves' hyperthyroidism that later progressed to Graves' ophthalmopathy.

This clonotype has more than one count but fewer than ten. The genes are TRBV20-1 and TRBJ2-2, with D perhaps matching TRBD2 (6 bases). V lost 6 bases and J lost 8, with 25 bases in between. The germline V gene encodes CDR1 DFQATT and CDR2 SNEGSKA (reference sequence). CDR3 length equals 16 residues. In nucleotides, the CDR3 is TGCAGTGCCAGTAACTCCCTGGTCAGGAGGGCAGGGGAGCTGTTTTTT. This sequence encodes CSASNSLVRRAGELFF.

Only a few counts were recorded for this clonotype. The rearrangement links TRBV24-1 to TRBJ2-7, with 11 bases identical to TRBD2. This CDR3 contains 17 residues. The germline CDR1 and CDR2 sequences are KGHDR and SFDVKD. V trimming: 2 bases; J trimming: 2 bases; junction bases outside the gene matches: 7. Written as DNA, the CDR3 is TGTGCCACCAGTGATTCGAATAGCGGGAGGGCCGCCTACGAGCAGTACTTC. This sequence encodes CATSDSNSGRAAYEQYF.

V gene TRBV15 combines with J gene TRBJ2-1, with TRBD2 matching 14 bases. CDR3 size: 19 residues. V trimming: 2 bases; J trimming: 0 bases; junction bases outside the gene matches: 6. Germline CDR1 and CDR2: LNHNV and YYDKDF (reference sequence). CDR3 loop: CATSRSGLAGGISYNEQFF. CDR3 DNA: TGTGCCACCAGCAGAAGCGGACTAGCGGGAGGAATCTCCTACAATGAGCAGTTCTTC.

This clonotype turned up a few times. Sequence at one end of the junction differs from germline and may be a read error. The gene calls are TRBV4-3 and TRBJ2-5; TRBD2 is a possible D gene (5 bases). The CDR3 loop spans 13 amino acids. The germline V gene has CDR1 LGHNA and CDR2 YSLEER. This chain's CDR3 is CASSRNVGEAQYF. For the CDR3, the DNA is TGCGCCAGCAGCCGTAATGTGGGAGAGGCCCAGTACTTC.

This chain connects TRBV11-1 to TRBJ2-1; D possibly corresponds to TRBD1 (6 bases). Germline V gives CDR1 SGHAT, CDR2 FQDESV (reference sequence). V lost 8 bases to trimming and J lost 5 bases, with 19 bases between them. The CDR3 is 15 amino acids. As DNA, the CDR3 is TGTGCCAGCGCGATCCTCCGCAAGGGGGACAATGAGCAGTTCTTC. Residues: CASAILRKGDNEQFF.

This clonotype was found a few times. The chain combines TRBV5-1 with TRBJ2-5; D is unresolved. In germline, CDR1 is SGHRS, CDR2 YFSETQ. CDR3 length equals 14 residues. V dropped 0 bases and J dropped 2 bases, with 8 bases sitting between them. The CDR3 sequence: CASSLGRNQETQYF. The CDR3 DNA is TGCGCCAGCAGCTTGGGACGGAATCAAGAGACCCAGTACTTC.

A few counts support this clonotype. The CDR3 sequence: CASSPSQAANEKLFF. The CDR3 bases are TGTGCCAGCAGCCCCTCCCAGGCAGCTAATGAAAAACTGTTTTTT. The V call is TRBV4-2, the J call TRBJ1-4; D is unresolved. This CDR3 has 15 residues. Germline assignment: CDR1 LGHNA and CDR2 YNFKEQ. Trimming pared 4 bases from V and 3 bases from J, leaving 12 bases between.

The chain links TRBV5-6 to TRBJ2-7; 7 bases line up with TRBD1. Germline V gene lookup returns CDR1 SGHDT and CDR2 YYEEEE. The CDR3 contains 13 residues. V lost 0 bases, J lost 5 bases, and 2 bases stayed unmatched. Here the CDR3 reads CASSLEGAHEQYF. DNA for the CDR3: TGTGCCAGCAGCTTGGAGGGGGCCCACGAGCAGTACTTC.

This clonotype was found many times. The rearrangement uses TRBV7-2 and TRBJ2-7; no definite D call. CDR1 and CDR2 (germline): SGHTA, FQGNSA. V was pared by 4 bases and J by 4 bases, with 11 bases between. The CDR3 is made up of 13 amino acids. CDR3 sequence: CASSSRPPYEQYF. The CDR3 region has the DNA TGTGCCAGCAGCTCCCGACCCCCTTACGAGCAGTACTTC.

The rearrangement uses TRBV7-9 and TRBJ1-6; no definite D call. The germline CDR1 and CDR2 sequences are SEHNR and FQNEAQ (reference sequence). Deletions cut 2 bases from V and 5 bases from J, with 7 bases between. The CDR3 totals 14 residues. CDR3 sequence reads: CASSLITNNSPLHF. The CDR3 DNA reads TGTGCCAGCAGCTTAATAACGAATAATTCACCCCTCCACTTT.

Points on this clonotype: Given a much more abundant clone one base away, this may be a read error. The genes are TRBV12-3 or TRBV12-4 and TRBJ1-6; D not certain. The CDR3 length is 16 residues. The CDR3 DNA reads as TGTGCCAGCAGTTTGGGGAAAGTAGCCTATAATTCACCCCCCCACTTT. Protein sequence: CASSLGKVAYNSPPHF.

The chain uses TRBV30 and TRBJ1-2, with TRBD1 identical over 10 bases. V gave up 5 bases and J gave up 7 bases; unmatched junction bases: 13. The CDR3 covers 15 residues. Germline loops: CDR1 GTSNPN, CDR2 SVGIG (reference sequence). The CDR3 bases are TGTGCCTGGGACCTTCGGGGACAGGGGTCTGGTGGCTACACCTTC. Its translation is CAWDLRGQGSGGYTF. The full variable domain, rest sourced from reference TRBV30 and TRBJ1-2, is SQTIHQWPATLVQPVGSPLSLECTVEGTSNPNLYWYRQAAGRGLQLLFYSVGIGQISSEVPQNLSASRPQDRQFILSSKKLLLSDSGFYLCAWDLRGQGSGGYTFGSGTRLTVV.

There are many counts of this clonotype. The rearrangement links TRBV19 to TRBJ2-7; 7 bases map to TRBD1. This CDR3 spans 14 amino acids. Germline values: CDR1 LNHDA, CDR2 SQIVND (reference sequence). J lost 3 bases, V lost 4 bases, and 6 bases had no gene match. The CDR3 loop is CASSTGTALYEQYF. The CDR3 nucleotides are TGTGCCAGTAGTACCGGGACAGCCCTCTACGAGCAGTACTTC.

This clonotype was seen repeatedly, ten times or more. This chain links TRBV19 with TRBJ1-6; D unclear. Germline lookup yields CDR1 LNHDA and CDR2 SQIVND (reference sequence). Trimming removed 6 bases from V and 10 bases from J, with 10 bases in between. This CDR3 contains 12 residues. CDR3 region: CASRREGSPLHF. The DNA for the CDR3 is TGTGCCAGTAGAAGGGAAGGATCACCCCTCCACTTT.

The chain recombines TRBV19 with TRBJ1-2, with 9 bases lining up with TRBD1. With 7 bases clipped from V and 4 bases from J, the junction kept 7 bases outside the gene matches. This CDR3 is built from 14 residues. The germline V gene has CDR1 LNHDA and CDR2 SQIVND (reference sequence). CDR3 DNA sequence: TGTGCCAGTATCCCGACAGGGGGGGGCTATGGCTACACCTTC. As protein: CASIPTGGGYGYTF.

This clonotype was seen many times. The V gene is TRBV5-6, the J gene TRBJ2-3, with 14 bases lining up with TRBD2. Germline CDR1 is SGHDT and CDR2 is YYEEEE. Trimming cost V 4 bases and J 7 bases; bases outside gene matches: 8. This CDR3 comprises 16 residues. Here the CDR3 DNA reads TGTGCCAGCAGCGCAAGGACTAGCGGGAGGCACAATACGCAGTATTTT. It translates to CASSARTSGRHNTQYF.

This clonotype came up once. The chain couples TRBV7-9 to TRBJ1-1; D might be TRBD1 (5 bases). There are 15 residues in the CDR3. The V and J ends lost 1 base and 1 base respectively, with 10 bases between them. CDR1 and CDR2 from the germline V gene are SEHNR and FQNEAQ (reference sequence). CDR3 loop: CASSLVMGGNTEAFF. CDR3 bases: TGTGCCAGCAGCTTAGTAATGGGGGGGAACACTGAAGCTTTCTTT.

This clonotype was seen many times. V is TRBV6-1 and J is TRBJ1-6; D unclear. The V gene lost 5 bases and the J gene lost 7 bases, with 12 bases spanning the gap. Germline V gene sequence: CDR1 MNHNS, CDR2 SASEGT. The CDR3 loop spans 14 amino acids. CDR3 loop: CASSFSGENSPLHF. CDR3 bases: TGTGCCAGCAGTTTTTCCGGGGAGAATTCACCCCTCCACTTT.

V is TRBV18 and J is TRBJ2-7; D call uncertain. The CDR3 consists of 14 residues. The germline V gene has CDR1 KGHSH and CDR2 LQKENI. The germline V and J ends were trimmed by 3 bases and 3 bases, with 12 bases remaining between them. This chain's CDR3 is CASSPNEGNYEQYF. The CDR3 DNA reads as TGTGCCAGCTCACCGAATGAAGGAAACTACGAGCAGTACTTC.

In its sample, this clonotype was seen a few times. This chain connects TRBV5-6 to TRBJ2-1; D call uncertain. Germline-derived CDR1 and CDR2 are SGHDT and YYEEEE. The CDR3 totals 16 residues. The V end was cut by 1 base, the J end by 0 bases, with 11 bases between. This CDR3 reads CASSLFLSSSYNEQFF. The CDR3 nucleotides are TGTGCCAGCAGCTTGTTTCTCTCGAGCTCCTACAATGAGCAGTTCTTC.

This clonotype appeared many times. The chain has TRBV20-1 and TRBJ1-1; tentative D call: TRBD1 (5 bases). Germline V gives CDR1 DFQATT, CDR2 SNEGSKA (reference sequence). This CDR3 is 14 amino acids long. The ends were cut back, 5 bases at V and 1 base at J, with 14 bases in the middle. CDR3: CSAVQTATNTEAFF. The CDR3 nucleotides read TGCAGTGCTGTACAGACAGCAACGAACACTGAAGCTTTCTTT.

The CDR3 here is CASSLARDRETYGYTF. In nucleotides, the CDR3 is TGCGCCAGCAGCTTAGCCCGGGACAGGGAAACCTATGGCTACACCTTC. This sequence joins TRBV5-1 and TRBJ1-2, with 9 bases fitting TRBD1. CDR3 length: 16 residues. Per the germline V gene, CDR1 is SGHRS and CDR2 is YFSETQ. V lost 2 bases and J lost 4; bases outside the gene matches: 9.

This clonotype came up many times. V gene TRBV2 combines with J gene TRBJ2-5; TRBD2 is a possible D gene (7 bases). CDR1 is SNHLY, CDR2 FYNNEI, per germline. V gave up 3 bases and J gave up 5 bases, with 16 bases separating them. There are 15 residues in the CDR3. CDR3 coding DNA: TGTGCCAGCAGTGATTTAGGGGGAGGGGCGGAGACCCAGTACTTC. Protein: CASSDLGGGAETQYF.

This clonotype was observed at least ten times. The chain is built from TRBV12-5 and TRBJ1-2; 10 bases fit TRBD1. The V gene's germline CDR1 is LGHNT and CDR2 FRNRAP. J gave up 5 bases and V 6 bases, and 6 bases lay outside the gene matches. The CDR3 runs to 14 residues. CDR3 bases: TGTGCTAGTGGAAGACAGGGGGCCGGGTATGGCTACACCTTC. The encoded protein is CASGRQGAGYGYTF. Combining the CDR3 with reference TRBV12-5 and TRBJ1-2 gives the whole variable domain DARVTQTPRHKVTEMGQEVTMRCQPILGHNTVFWYRQTMMQGLELLAYFRNRAPLDDSGMPKDRFSAEMPDATLATLKIQPSEPRDSAVYFCASGRQGAGYGYTFGSGTRLTVV.

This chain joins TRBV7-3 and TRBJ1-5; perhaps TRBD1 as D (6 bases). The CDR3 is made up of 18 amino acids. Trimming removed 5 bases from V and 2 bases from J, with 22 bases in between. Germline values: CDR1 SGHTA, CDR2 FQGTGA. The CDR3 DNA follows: TGTGCCAGCAGCCCCCCTCCGGGACACACTCGAGGCAATCAGCCCCAGCATTTT. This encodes CASSPPPGHTRGNQPQHF.